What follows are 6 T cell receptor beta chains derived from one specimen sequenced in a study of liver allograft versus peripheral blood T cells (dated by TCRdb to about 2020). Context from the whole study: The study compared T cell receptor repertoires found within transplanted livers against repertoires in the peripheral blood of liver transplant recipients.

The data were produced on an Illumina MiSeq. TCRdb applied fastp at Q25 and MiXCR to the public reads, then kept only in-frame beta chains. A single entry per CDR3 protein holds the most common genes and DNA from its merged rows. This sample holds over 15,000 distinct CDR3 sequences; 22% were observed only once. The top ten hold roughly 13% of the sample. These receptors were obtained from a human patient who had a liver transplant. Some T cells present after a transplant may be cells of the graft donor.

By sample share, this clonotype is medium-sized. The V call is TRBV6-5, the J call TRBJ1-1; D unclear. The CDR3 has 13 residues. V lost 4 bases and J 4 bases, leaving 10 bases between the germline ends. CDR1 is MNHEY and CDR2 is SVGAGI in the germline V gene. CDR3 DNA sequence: TGTGCCAGCAGTTTCCGAGGCGTCACTGAAGCTTTCTTT. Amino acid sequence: CASSFRGVTEAFF.

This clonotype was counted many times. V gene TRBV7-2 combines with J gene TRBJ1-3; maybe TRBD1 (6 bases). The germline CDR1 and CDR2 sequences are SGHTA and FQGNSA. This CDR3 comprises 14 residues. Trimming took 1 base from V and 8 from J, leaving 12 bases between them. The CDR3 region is CASSLGAGADTIYF. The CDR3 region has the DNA TGTGCCAGCAGCTTAGGCGCAGGGGCGGACACCATATATTTT.

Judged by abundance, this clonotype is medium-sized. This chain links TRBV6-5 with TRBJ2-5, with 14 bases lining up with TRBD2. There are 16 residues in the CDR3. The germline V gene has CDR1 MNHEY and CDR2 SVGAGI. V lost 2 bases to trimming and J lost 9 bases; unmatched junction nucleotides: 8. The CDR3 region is CASSYGLAGGQGAQYF. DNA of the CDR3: TGTGCCAGCAGTTACGGACTAGCGGGGGGCCAAGGGGCCCAGTACTTC.

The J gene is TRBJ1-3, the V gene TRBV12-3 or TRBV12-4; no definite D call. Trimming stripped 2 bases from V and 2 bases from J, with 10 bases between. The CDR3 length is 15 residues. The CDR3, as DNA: TGTGCCAGCAGTTTAAGTTGGGGAGCTGGAAACACCATATATTTT. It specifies CASSLSWGAGNTIYF.

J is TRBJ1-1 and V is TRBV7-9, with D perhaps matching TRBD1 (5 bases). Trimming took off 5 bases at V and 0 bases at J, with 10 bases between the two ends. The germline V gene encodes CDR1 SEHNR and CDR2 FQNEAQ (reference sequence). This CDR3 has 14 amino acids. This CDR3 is CASSPSGVNTEAFF. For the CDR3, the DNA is TGTGCCAGCAGCCCTTCGGGGGTGAACACTGAAGCTTTCTTT. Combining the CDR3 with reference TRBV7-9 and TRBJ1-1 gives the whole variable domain DTGVSQNPRHKITKRGQNVTFRCDPISEHNRLYWYRQTLGQGPEFLTYFQNEAQLEKSRLLSDRFSAERPKGSFSTLEIQRTEQGDSAMYLCASSPSGVNTEAFFGQGTRLTVV.

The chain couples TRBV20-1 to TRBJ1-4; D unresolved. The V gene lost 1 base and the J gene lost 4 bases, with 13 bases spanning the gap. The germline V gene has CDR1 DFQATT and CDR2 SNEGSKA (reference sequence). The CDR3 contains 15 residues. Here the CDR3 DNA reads TGCAGTGCTAGAGTAGATTACAGCCGTAATGAAAAACTGTTTTTT. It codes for CSARVDYSRNEKLFF.